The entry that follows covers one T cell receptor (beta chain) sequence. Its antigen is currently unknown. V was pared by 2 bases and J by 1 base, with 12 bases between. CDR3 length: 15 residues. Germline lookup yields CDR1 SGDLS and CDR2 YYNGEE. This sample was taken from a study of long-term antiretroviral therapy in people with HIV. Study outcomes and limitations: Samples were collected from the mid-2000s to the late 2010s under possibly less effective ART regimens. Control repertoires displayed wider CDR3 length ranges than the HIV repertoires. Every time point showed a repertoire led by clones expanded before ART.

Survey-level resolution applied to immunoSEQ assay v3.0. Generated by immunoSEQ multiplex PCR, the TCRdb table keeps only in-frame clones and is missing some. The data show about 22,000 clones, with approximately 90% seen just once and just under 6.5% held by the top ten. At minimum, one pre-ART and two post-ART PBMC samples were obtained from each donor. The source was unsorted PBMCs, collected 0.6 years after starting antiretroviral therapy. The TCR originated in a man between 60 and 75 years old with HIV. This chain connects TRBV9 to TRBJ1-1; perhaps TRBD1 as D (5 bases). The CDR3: CASSVGGTSNTEAFF. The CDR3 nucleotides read TGTGCCAGCAGCGTTGGGGGGACGTCGAACACTGAAGCTTTCTTT.